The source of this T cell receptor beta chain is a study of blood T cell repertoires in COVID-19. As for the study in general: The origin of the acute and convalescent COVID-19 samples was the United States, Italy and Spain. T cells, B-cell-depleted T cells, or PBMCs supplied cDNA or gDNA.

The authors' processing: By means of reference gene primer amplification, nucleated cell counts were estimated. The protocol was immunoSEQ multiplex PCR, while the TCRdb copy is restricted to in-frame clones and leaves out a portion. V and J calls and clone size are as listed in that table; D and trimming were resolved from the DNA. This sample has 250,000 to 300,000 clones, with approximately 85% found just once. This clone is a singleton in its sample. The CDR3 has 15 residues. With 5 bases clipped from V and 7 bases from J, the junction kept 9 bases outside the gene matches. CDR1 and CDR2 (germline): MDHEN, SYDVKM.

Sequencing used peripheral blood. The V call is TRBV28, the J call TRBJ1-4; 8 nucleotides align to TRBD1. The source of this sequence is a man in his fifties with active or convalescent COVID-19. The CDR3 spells CASSEPGGPSEKLFF. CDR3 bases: TGTGCCAGCAGTGAACCAGGGGGCCCTAGTGAAAAACTGTTTTTT.